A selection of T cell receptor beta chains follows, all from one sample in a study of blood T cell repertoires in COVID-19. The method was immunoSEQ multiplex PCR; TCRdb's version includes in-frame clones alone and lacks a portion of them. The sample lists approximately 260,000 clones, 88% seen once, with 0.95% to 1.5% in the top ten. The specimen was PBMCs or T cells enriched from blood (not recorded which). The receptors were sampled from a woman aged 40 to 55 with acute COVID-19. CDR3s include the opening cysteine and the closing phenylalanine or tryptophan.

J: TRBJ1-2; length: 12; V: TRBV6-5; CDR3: CASSPDHGGYTF
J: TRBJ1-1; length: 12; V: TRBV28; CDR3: CASSFLSTEAFF
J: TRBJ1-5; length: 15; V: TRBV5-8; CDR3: CASSYGGASNQPQHF
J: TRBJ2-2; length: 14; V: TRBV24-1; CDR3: CATSGAGGTGELFF
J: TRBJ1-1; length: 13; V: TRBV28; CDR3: CASSLRENTEAFF
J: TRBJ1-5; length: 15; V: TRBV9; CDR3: CASSQAGTGGQPQHF
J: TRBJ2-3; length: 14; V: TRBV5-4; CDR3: CASSLQGSTDTQYF
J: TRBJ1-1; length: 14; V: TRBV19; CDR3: CASSARGEYTEAFF
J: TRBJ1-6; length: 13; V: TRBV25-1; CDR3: CASSGQGGSPLHF
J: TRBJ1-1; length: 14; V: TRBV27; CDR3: CASIRDSGNTEAFF
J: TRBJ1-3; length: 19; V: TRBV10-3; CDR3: CAISEWRRGRGDSGNTIYF
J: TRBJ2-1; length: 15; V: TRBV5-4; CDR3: CASSLSQVYRHEQFF
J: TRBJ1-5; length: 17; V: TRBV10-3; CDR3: CAISESGQGLPPQPQHF
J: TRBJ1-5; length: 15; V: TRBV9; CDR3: CASSVEGNSNQPQHF
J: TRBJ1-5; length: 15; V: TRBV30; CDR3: CAWGSKQGSNQPQHF
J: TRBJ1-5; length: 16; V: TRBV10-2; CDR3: CASSEHSTQTNQPQHF
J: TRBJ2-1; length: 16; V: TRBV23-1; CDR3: CASSPKLAGPYNEQFF
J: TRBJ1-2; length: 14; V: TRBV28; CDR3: CASTAVWVREGYTF
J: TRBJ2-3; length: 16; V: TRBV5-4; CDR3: CASSAGLAGGGDTQYF
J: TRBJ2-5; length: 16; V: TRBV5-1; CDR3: CASSPGDRGGVETQYF
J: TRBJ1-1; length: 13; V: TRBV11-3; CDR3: CASSLGIDTEAFF
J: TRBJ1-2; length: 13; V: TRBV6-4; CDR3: CASSAGDNYGYTF
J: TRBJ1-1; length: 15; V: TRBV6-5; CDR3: CASRPWDRGGTEAFF
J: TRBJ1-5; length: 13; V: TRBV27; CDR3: CASSGQRYQPQHF
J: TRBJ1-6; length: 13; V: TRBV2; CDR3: CASSTQGEPPLHF
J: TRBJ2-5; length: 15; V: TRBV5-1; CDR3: CASSSPDRGGETQYF
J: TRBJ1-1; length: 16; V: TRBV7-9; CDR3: CAITGQGLIQDTEAFF
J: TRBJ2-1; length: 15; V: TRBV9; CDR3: CASSVTADSYNEQFF
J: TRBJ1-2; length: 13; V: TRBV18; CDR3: CASSQGAPRGYTF
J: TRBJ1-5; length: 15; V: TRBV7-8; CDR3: CASSLRLATGQPQHF
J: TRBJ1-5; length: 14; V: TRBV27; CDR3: CASSQIQGNQPQHF
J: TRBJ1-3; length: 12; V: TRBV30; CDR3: CAWTGSGNTIYF
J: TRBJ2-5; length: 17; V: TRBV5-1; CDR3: CASSGGTGGRGQETQYF
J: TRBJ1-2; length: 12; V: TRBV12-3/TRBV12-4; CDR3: CASSFGGYGYTF
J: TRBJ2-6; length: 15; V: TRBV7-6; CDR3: CASSLPGSGANVLTF
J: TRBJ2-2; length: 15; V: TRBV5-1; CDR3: CASSLSSGNTGELFF
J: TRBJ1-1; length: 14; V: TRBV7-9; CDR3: CASSLRIGDTEAFF
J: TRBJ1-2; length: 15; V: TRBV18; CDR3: CASSPPTRGSKGYTF
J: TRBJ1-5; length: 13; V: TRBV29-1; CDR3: CSVVWGPSQPQHF
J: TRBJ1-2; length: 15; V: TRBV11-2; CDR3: CASSPGTGENYGYTF
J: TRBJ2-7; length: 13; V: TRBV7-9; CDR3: CASSPQGRYEQYF
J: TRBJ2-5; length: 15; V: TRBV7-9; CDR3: CASSPRDRDQETQYF
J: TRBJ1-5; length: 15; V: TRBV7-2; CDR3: CASSPRGQGDQPQHF
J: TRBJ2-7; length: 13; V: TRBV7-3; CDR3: CASSEGRGYEQYF
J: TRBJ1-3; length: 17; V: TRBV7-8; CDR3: CASSTFTGASSGNTIYF
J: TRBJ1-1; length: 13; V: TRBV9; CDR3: CASSREANTEAFF
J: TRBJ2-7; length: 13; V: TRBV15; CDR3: CATSRDRAPEQYF
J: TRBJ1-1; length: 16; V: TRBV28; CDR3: CASSLGDRGSDTEAFF
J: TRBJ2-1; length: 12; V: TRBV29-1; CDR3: CSVETQYNEQFF
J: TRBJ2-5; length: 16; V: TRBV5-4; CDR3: CASSLGDTGTEETQYF
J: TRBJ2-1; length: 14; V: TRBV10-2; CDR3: CASSESGSDNEQFF
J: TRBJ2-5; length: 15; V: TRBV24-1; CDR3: CATSDSRDSPETQYF
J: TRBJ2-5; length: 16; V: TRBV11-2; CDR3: CASSPSPRTEEETQYF